This T cell receptor (beta chain) was recovered during a study of T cell responses to AZD1222 COVID-19 vaccine. Study-level results: The donors showed a predominance of white British ancestry and of females, with possible underestimation of clonal diversity. Rises in breadth and depth of Spike-specific TCRs came after two AZD1222 doses. Vaccine-associated CD4 TCRs spanned spike, dominant at 160-218 and 743-854.

This CDR3 is 15 amino acids long. CDR1 and CDR2 from the germline V gene are SGHDN and FVKESK. Deletions cut 2 bases from V and 7 bases from J, with 15 bases between. In the case of this clone: What it binds is unknown.

Some clones are missing from TCRdb's copy, which holds only in-frame ones; the method was immunoSEQ multiplex PCR. The sample includes about 180,000 clones, about nine tenths of them seen just once. Analysis merged second doses at about 4 or about 12 weeks. This sequence joins TRBV14 and TRBJ2-1, with a possible D match to TRBD2 (5 bases). The clonotype comes from an adult who received the AZD1222 COVID-19 vaccine. This specimen consisted of peripheral blood, obtained 28 days after the second AZD1222 dose. In nucleotides, the CDR3 is TGTGCCAGCAGCCAACTCCTGCCGGGGAAAAATGAGCAGTTCTTC. It codes for CASSQLLPGKNEQFF. Full variable domain (missing parts from reference TRBV14 and TRBJ2-1): EAGVTQFPSHSVIEKGQTVTLRCDPISGHDNLYWYRRVMGKEIKFLLHFVKESKQDESGMPNNRFLAERTGGTYSTLKVQPAELEDSGVYFCASSQLLPGKNEQFFGPGTRLTVL.